The T cell receptor beta chain under discussion was sequenced for a study of shared clonotypes between healthy human individuals. Naive-designated CD8 cells lacked CD45RO, were positively enriched for CCR7, and omitted terminally differentiated effector memory CD45RA+ cells. The CDR3 sequence is 16 residues long. V lost 5 bases, J lost 2 bases, and 19 bases lay in between. Germline lookup yields CDR1 SEHNR and CDR2 FQNEAQ (reference sequence). An even split of each subset's genomic DNA across several immunoSEQ plates was performed. Clones were sequenced by immunoSEQ multiplex PCR, and TCRdb holds only the in-frame ones, with some missing. The sample includes millions of clones, just over 90% of them seen just once. Study observations and caveats: The donor pool, a small one, limited the genetic and exposure-history diversity represented. Four donors held approximately 4.5% of naive CD4 clonotypes in common.

Note on this clone: Antigen unknown.

The clonotype originates from a man between 18 and 29 years old in good health. Some clones in this sample may be carry-over from other donors' samples. V gene TRBV7-9 combines with J gene TRBJ2-7; D gene uncertain. Sequenced input: naive CD8+ T cells from PBMCs. The CDR3 region has the DNA TGTGCCAGCAGCACTCCGACGGTCCAAACACCCTACGAGCAGTACTTC. Amino acids: CASSTPTVQTPYEQYF.